The 31 T cell receptor beta chains reported below all come from one sample, sequenced in a study of shared clonotypes between healthy human individuals (dated by TCRdb to about 2020). Libraries came from the immunoSEQ multiplex PCR assay. The table comes from immuneACCESS by way of TCRdb, which keeps in-frame sequences with V and J called. Part of the clones is missing from these tables; in studies checked, under half for an unresolved V gene and the rest for unknown reasons. In all, the sample holds about 2.1 million clones, and about 93% of those were seen once. The top ten constitute 1.5% to 2% of the sample. For the CD8 naive samples, CD45RO-negative cells were positively selected for CCR7, yielding a CD45RA+CCR7+ population from which TemRA cells were excluded. The sample comprised naive CD8+ T cells from PBMCs. This specimen's cell subset or site label, interpreted: CD45RA+CCR7+. The receptors derive from a man aged 18 to 30 in good health. Some clones in this sample may be carry-over from other donors' samples.

The V call is TRBV4-2, the J call TRBJ1-1; the match to TRBD1 covers 7 bases. Trimming removed 4 bases from V and 10 bases from J; junction bases left unmatched: 3. CDR3 length: 11 residues. Germline-derived CDR1 and CDR2 are LGHNA and YNFKEQ. CDR3 DNA sequence: TGTGCCAGCAGCCCCGGGACAGCAGCTTTCTTT. Residues: CASSPGTAAFF.

The gene calls are TRBV27 and TRBJ2-6; perhaps TRBD1 as D (6 bases). Trimming shortened V by 6 bases and J by 1 base, and 13 bases separated the two germline ends. The CDR3 covers 16 residues. Germline CDR1 reads MNHEY; CDR2 reads SMNVEV (reference sequence). CDR3 amino acids: CASRTGPGSGANVLTF. As DNA, the CDR3 is TGTGCCAGCAGGACAGGCCCTGGTTCTGGGGCCAACGTCCTGACTTTC.

The genes are TRBV5-8 and TRBJ2-7, with 9 bases identical to TRBD1. The germline V gene encodes CDR1 SGHTS and CDR2 YDEGEE. The CDR3 totals 15 residues. Unmatched junction bases numbered 12, after V lost 4 bases and J lost 7 bases. In DNA form, the CDR3 reads TGTGCCAGCAGCGTGCCCGGGACAGGGCCGTGGGAGCAGTACTTC. This translates into CASSVPGTGPWEQYF.

The chain couples TRBV6-5 to TRBJ2-7; a weak D match, TRBD1 (6 bases). V was trimmed by 0 bases and J by 2 bases, leaving 14 bases between them. The CDR3 is 16 amino acids. From germline, CDR1 is MNHEY and CDR2 SVGAGI. Here the CDR3 reads CASSYSAGQQTYEQYF. The CDR3 bases are TGTGCCAGCAGTTACTCGGCTGGACAGCAGACCTACGAGCAGTACTTC.

This sequence joins TRBV11-2 and TRBJ2-7, with 8 bases that match TRBD1. Germline values: CDR1 SGHAT, CDR2 FQNNGV. The CDR3 has 18 residues. The trim removed 0 bases at V and 6 bases at J, leaving 16 bases unmatched. CDR3 in amino acids: CASSLEVGSGGGIREQYF. The DNA of the CDR3 is TGTGCCAGCAGCTTAGAAGTAGGGTCAGGGGGCGGAATTCGCGAGCAGTACTTC.

CDR3 coding DNA: TGCGCCAGCCAGAGTTGGGAAGATGGCTACACCTTC. Its translation is CASQSWEDGYTF. V and J are TRBV5-1 and TRBJ1-2; D unresolved. Deletions cut 7 bases from V and 6 bases from J, with 13 bases between. CDR3 size: 12 residues. From germline, CDR1 is SGHRS and CDR2 YFSETQ.

V usage is TRBV28 and J usage is TRBJ1-2; TRBD1 matches at 7 bases. V shed 3 bases, J shed 6 bases, and the junction held 7 bases outside the gene matches. The CDR3 loop spans 14 amino acids. CDR1 is MDHEN and CDR2 is SYDVKM in the germline V gene. The chain's CDR3 is CASSFLKGADGYTF. CDR3 bases: TGTGCCAGCAGTTTTTTGAAGGGGGCCGATGGCTACACCTTC.

This clone was found once. The genes are TRBV29-1 and TRBJ2-2, with 16 bases that match TRBD2. The CDR3 is made up of 16 amino acids. V dropped 5 bases and J dropped 5; count of bases not matched to a gene: 5. Per the germline V gene, CDR1 is SQVTM and CDR2 is ANQGSEA. This CDR3 is CSVLGLAGGHTGELFF. Written as DNA, the CDR3 is TGCAGCGTTTTGGGACTAGCGGGAGGGCATACCGGGGAGCTGTTTTTT.

CDR3 sequence reads: CASSPVVTSGSNEQFF. In DNA form, the CDR3 reads TGTGCCAGCAGTCCCGTGGTCACTAGCGGGAGCAATGAGCAGTTCTTC. This chain connects TRBV7-6 to TRBJ2-1, with 11 bases fitting TRBD2. Per the germline V gene, CDR1 is SGHVS and CDR2 is FNYEAQ. The length of the CDR3 is 16 residues. Trimming cost V 6 bases and J 6 bases; bases outside gene matches: 10. The complete variable domain, with remaining parts taken from reference TRBV7-6 and TRBJ2-1, reads GAGVSQSPRYKVTKRGQDVALRCDPISGHVSLYWYRQALGQGPEFLTYFNYEAQQDKSGLPNDRFSAERPEGSISTLTIQRTEQRDSAMYRCASSPVVTSGSNEQFFGPGTRLTVL.

In this sample, this clone turned up once. The chain joins TRBV7-9 to TRBJ2-2, with 10 nucleotides matching TRBD1. Germline trimming cut 4 bases from V and 5 bases from J; bases unmatched to any gene: 10. Germline-derived CDR1 and CDR2 are SEHNR and FQNEAQ (reference sequence). The CDR3 is 17 amino acids. CDR3 protein: CASSSNNRDRGTGELFF. The CDR3 nucleotides are TGTGCCAGCAGCTCAAACAACCGGGACAGGGGTACCGGGGAGCTGTTTTTT.

The chain links TRBV7-2 to TRBJ2-7, with 10 positions matching TRBD2. CDR1 is SGHTA, CDR2 FQGNSA, per germline. The CDR3 is 15 amino acids. The junction had 3 bases not matched to a gene; V was cut back by 3 bases and J by 1 base. CDR3 residues: CASSFWTSGSYEQYF. The CDR3 bases are TGTGCCAGCAGCTTCTGGACTAGCGGTTCCTACGAGCAGTACTTC.

A remark on this clone: Additional DNA sequences in this sample encode the identical CDR3. This rearrangement joins TRBV7-6 to TRBJ2-1, with unresolved D. CDR3 length equals 11 residues. CDR1 is SGHVS and CDR2 is FNYEAQ in the germline V gene. V lost 1 base and J 9 bases, leaving 4 bases between the germline ends. The CDR3 loop is CASSLGGEQFF. CDR3 nucleotide sequence: TGTGCCAGCAGCTTAGGTGGTGAGCAGTTCTTC.

Regarding this clone: Other DNA sequences in the same sample also yield this CDR3. DNA for the CDR3: TGTGCCAGCAGTTACGGGACAGGTAACACTGAAGCTTTCTTT. Its protein is CASSYGTGNTEAFF. The chain combines TRBV6-5 with TRBJ1-1; 8 bases align to TRBD1. The CDR3 loop spans 14 amino acids. J lost 2 bases, V lost 2 bases, and 1 base had no gene match. The germline V gene has CDR1 MNHEY and CDR2 SVGAGI.

This clone was detected once. The chain employs TRBV7-9 and TRBJ2-3; D not resolved. Trimming took 5 bases from V and 1 from J, leaving 19 bases between them. This CDR3 contains 17 residues. Germline assignment: CDR1 SEHNR and CDR2 FQNEAQ (reference sequence). Here the CDR3 DNA reads TGTGCCAGCAGCCCCCCCATGATGGTAGAGGGCACAGATACGCAGTATTTT. This codes for CASSPPMMVEGTDTQYF. Filled out from reference TRBV7-9 and TRBJ2-3, the complete variable domain reads DTGVSQNPRHKITKRGQNVTFRCDPISEHNRLYWYRQTLGQGPEFLTYFQNEAQLEKSRLLSDRFSAERPKGSFSTLEIQRTEQGDSAMYLCASSPPMMVEGTDTQYFGPGTRLTVL.

The chain uses TRBV27 and TRBJ2-5; either TRBD1 or TRBD2 may supply D (6 bases each). The V and J ends lost 6 bases and 3 bases respectively, with 23 bases between them. The CDR3 runs 17 residues. The germline V gene encodes CDR1 MNHEY and CDR2 SMNVEV (reference sequence). The CDR3 region is CASRLIAGDWRKETQYF. The CDR3 DNA follows: TGTGCCAGCAGACTTATAGCAGGGGACTGGAGGAAAGAGACCCAGTACTTC.

V gene TRBV9 combines with J gene TRBJ2-5, with D perhaps matching TRBD1 (6 bases). The ends were cut back, 4 bases at V and 4 bases at J, with 20 bases in the middle. CDR1 is SGDLS, CDR2 YYNGEE, per germline. CDR3 size: 16 residues. The CDR3 nucleotides read TGTGCCAGCAGCTTCTCCCGAGCAGGGGCGCGAGAGACCCAGTACTTC. This encodes CASSFSRAGARETQYF.

Concerning this clone: The sample has other DNA sequences that encode this CDR3 too. The chain uses TRBV9 and TRBJ2-2; TRBD1 or TRBD2 may be the D gene (6 bases each). CDR3 length equals 15 residues. V lost 2 bases and J lost 5, with 13 bases in between. Germline values: CDR1 SGDLS, CDR2 YYNGEE. The CDR3 bases are TGTGCCAGCAGCGTCGGGGGCGGGACAACCGGGGAGCTGTTTTTT. Residues: CASSVGGGTTGELFF. The entire variable domain, with the rest obtained from reference TRBV9 and TRBJ2-2, is as follows: DSGVTQTPKHLITATGQRVTLRCSPRSGDLSVYWYQQSLDQGLQFLIQYYNGEERAKGNILERFSAQQFPDLHSELNLSSLELGDSALYFCASSVGGGTTGELFFGEGSRLTVL.

The rearrangement links TRBV15 to TRBJ2-7; D call uncertain. Trimming took 0 bases from V and 0 from J, leaving 9 bases between them. In germline, CDR1 is LNHNV, CDR2 YYDKDF (reference sequence). This CDR3 is built from 15 residues. The CDR3 spells CATSRELGFSYEQYF. As DNA, the CDR3 is TGTGCCACCAGCAGAGAGCTGGGATTCTCCTACGAGCAGTACTTC.

With respect to this clone: Different DNA sequences within this sample yield the same CDR3. This rearrangement joins TRBV28 to TRBJ2-7; TRBD2 agrees at 7 bases. The CDR3 covers 13 residues. V lost 3 bases and J lost 3; bases outside the gene matches: 2. Germline lookup yields CDR1 MDHEN and CDR2 SYDVKM. The chain's CDR3 is CASSFAGVYEQYF. The CDR3, as DNA: TGTGCCAGCAGTTTTGCGGGAGTCTACGAGCAGTACTTC.

The chain combines TRBV7-2 with TRBJ1-5; TRBD1 might be the D (5 bases). The ends were cut back, 1 base at V and 7 bases at J, with 14 bases in the middle. CDR1 and CDR2 (germline): SGHTA, FQGNSA. The CDR3 contains 15 residues. The CDR3 nucleotides read TGTGCCAGCAGCTTAGGGGGGGGGTTAAGGCAGCCCCAGCATTTT. This sequence encodes CASSLGGGLRQPQHF.

The V call is TRBV10-1, the J call TRBJ2-2, with D uncertain. V dropped 0 bases and J dropped 5 bases, with 7 bases sitting between them. Germline lookup yields CDR1 WNHNN and CDR2 SYGVQD (reference sequence). This CDR3 contains 14 residues. CDR3 protein: CASSESGLTGELFF. As DNA, the CDR3 is TGCGCCAGCAGTGAGTCGGGGTTGACCGGGGAGCTGTTTTTT.

V usage is TRBV11-3 and J usage is TRBJ2-6; D gene unclear. The CDR3 is made up of 13 amino acids. Germline assignment: CDR1 SGHNT and CDR2 YENEEA. The ends were cut back, 8 bases at V and 5 bases at J, with 10 bases in the middle. The CDR3 loop reads CASGLARANVLTF. The CDR3 region has the DNA TGTGCCAGCGGCCTGGCTAGGGCCAACGTCCTGACTTTC.

The V and J genes are TRBV5-1 and TRBJ2-7, with D unresolved. The CDR3 is 15 amino acids. Germline V gene data show CDR1 as SGHRS and CDR2 as YFSETQ. V was cut by 2 bases and J by 3 bases, with 15 bases left in between. CDR3 protein: CASSFRPSRFYEQYF. The DNA of the CDR3 is TGCGCCAGCAGCTTTAGGCCTAGTAGGTTCTACGAGCAGTACTTC.

The count of this clone is one. As DNA, the CDR3 is TGTGCCAGCAGTTTACCCGAAAGAGACCACAGGGGGTCCTACGAGCAGTACTTC. It specifies CASSLPERDHRGSYEQYF. The genes are TRBV27 and TRBJ2-7; 8 bases are shared with TRBD1. The germline gives CDR1 MNHEY, CDR2 SMNVEV (reference sequence). The CDR3 sequence is 18 residues long. Trimming took 2 bases from V and 1 from J; bases not matched to a gene: 13.

The chain joins TRBV9 to TRBJ2-5; D remains unclear. The germline CDR1 and CDR2 sequences are SGDLS and YYNGEE. The ends were cut back, 7 bases at V and 2 bases at J, with 15 bases in the middle. The CDR3 has 14 amino acids. DNA of the CDR3: TGTGCCAGCTCTCCCACCGACAAACAAGAGACCCAGTACTTC. It specifies CASSPTDKQETQYF. Filled out from reference TRBV9 and TRBJ2-5, the complete variable domain reads DSGVTQTPKHLITATGQRVTLRCSPRSGDLSVYWYQQSLDQGLQFLIQYYNGEERAKGNILERFSAQQFPDLHSELNLSSLELGDSALYFCASSPTDKQETQYFGPGTRLLVL.

The chain joins TRBV6-1 to TRBJ1-1; 8 bases fit TRBD1. This CDR3 comprises 13 residues. Trimming took 7 bases from V and 5 from J; bases not matched to a gene: 6. Germline CDR1 and CDR2: MNHNS and SASEGT. CDR3 loop: CASKDRAWTEAFF. The CDR3 DNA sequence: TGTGCCAGCAAGGACAGGGCCTGGACTGAAGCTTTCTTT.

This clone has just one count. The V gene is TRBV5-4, the J gene TRBJ2-7; weak D call: TRBD2 (6 bases). Per the germline V gene, CDR1 is SGHNT and CDR2 is YYREEE (reference sequence). The CDR3 sequence is 14 residues long. V was cut by 4 bases and J by 1 base, with 12 bases left in between. CDR3 nucleotide sequence: TGTGCCAGCAGCCCACCGGGACTGTCCTACGAGCAGTACTTC. It encodes CASSPPGLSYEQYF.

Concerning this clone: At the DNA level, this CDR3 is encoded by other sequences in the same sample as well. The CDR3 protein is CASSPPGSSGNTIYF. Here the CDR3 DNA reads TGTGCCAGCAGCCCCCCCGGGAGCTCTGGAAACACCATATATTTT. The V call is TRBV7-9, the J call TRBJ1-3; D ambiguous. The length of the CDR3 is 15 residues. Trimming stripped 5 bases from V and 0 bases from J, with 11 bases between. Germline V gene lookup returns CDR1 SEHNR and CDR2 FQNEAQ (reference sequence).

The CDR3 coding sequence is TGCGCCAGCAGCTACACTCCGGGACAACTTTACGAGCAGTACTTC. Its protein product is CASSYTPGQLYEQYF. The V call is TRBV5-1, the J call TRBJ2-7, with a possible D match to TRBD1 (6 bases). V dropped 3 bases and J dropped 4 bases, with 17 bases sitting between them. The CDR3 contains 15 residues. Germline CDR1 reads SGHRS; CDR2 reads YFSETQ.

The rearrangement uses TRBV6-1 and TRBJ2-3; tentatively, D is TRBD2 (6 bases). Trimming removed 8 bases from V and 5 bases from J, with 17 bases in between. Germline CDR1 is MNHNS and CDR2 is SASEGT. This CDR3 region has 14 residues. For the CDR3, the DNA is TGTGCCAGCCACCACCTCTTCGGGGGAGATACGCAGTATTTT. Its protein product is CASHHLFGGDTQYF.

The rearrangement uses TRBV9 and TRBJ1-2, with D hard to call. This CDR3 spans 13 amino acids. Germline loops: CDR1 SGDLS, CDR2 YYNGEE. V was cut by 4 bases and J by 6 bases, with 13 bases left in between. CDR3 loop: CASSPAKRHGYTF. CDR3 DNA: TGTGCCAGCAGCCCAGCTAAACGTCATGGCTACACCTTC.